The rows below give T cell receptor beta chains drawn from one sample of a study of OX40 agonist ivuxolimab in advanced cancers. The method was immunoSEQ multiplex PCR; TCRdb's version includes in-frame clones alone and lacks a portion of them. This table has roughly 70,000 clones, 87% appearing once. The specimen comprised CD4+ or CD8+ T cells sorted from blood, sampled in a trial of the OX40 agonist ivuxolimab. These receptors all stem from an adult with an advanced solid tumor such as melanoma, head and neck, liver or kidney cancer. CDR3s include the opening cysteine and the closing phenylalanine or tryptophan. Fields, in order: V gene, J gene, CDR3 protein.

V: TRBV4-3
J: TRBJ2-2
CDR3: CASSQEPGVTGELFF

V: TRBV6-5
J: TRBJ1-1
CDR3: CASSYQGQSTEAFF

V: TRBV14
J: TRBJ2-7
CDR3: CASSLRLAGVGEQYF

V: TRBV27
J: TRBJ2-7
CDR3: CASSTERSSYEQYF

V: TRBV28
J: TRBJ2-6
CDR3: CASSPWLLNSGANVLTF

V: TRBV28
J: TRBJ1-5
CDR3: CASSLSQGGWPQHF

V: TRBV2
J: TRBJ1-1
CDR3: CASSNQGNTEAFF

V: TRBV14
J: TRBJ1-1
CDR3: CASSYRGGITEAFF

V: TRBV4-1
J: TRBJ2-5
CDR3: CASSRSTYQETQYF

V: TRBV6-5
J: TRBJ2-1
CDR3: CASSSQGGEQFF

V: TRBV28
J: TRBJ2-1
CDR3: CASRMTTSGYNEQFF

V: TRBV15
J: TRBJ2-7
CDR3: CATSRNPGQGIYEQYF

V: TRBV7-6
J: TRBJ2-2
CDR3: CASRQGAGELFF

V: TRBV5-1
J: TRBJ2-2
CDR3: CASSLATSGNTGELFF

V: TRBV2
J: TRBJ2-3
CDR3: CASRTGTGADTQYF

V: TRBV4-3
J: TRBJ2-2
CDR3: CASSQGILAETNTGELFF

V: TRBV30
J: TRBJ1-6
CDR3: CAWIRRGTPDSPLHF

V: TRBV28
J: TRBJ1-2
CDR3: CATTVGSPGYTF

V: TRBV28
J: TRBJ2-6
CDR3: CASKAGGLSSGANVLTF

V: TRBV4-2
J: TRBJ2-1
CDR3: CASSQDVAPYNEQFF

V: TRBV2
J: TRBJ2-7
CDR3: CASSEQSYEQYF

V: TRBV27
J: TRBJ1-3
CDR3: CASSRQGLPGNTIYF

V: TRBV28
J: TRBJ1-5
CDR3: CASSPQGQGDQPQHF

V: TRBV10-1
J: TRBJ1-4
CDR3: CASQDRLNEKLFF